This T cell receptor (beta chain) was found in a study of shared clonotypes between healthy human individuals. Trimming stripped 6 bases from V and 5 bases from J, with 12 bases between. Germline-derived CDR1 and CDR2 are MNHEY and SVGAGI. The CDR3 spans 13 residues. Clones were sequenced by immunoSEQ multiplex PCR, and TCRdb holds only the in-frame ones, with some missing. The profile shows 2 million to 3 million clones, 93% of them singletons. Study results and caveats: In contrast to clonotypes shared by all four donors, non-shared clonotypes had lower generation probabilities. A few donors shared about 5% of their naive CD4 clonotypes.

Both subsets, CD45RA+ naive and CD45RA-negative memory, were split from the CD4+ cells. This clone was observed a single time. Its cognate antigen is unknown. The clonotype comes from a man in his late teens or twenties in good health. Some clones in this sample may be carry-over from other donors' samples. The sample was naive CD4+ T cells from PBMCs. Specified subset: CD45RA+ positively selected. This chain links TRBV6-5 with TRBJ2-3, with unresolved D. The CDR3 region is CASRTRFEDTQYF. The CDR3 nucleotides read TGTGCCAGCAGGACGAGGTTCGAAGATACGCAGTATTTT.